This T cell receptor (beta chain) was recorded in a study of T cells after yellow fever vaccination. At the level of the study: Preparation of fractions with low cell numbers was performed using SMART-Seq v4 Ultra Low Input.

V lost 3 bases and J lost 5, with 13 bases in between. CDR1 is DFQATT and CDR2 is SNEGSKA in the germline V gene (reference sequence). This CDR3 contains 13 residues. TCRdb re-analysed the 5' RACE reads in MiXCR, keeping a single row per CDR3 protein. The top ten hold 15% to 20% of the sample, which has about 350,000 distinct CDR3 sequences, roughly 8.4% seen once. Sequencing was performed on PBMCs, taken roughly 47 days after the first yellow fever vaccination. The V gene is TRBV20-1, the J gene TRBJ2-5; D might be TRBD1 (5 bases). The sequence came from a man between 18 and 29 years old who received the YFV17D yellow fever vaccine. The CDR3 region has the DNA TGCAGTGCTAGGAGTGGGAAGGGGGAGACCCAGTACTTC. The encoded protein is CSARSGKGETQYF.